One and the same sample provided the 18 T cell receptor beta chains below, sequenced in a study of OX40 agonist ivuxolimab in advanced cancers. This table comes from immunoSEQ multiplex PCR, and its TCRdb copy is limited to in-frame clones, with some not included. The repertoire holds about 59,000 clones, with 80% to 95% as singletons. The starting material was CD4+ or CD8+ T cells sorted from blood, obtained in a trial of the OX40 agonist ivuxolimab. The receptors derive from an adult with an advanced solid tumor such as melanoma, head and neck, liver or kidney cancer.

This clone appeared once. J is TRBJ2-3 and V is TRBV28, with 12 positions matching TRBD1. V lost 6 bases, J lost 8 bases, and 15 bases stayed unmatched. The CDR3 consists of 17 residues. Germline V lookup: CDR1 MDHEN, CDR2 SYDVKM. The DNA for the CDR3 is TGTGCCAGCAGCACGACCCGAGGGACAGGGGGCCTGGGTACGCAGTATTTT. Translating gives CASSTTRGTGGLGTQYF.

This sequence joins TRBV30 and TRBJ1-2, with a possible D match to TRBD1 (5 bases). CDR1 and CDR2 from the germline V gene are GTSNPN and SVGIG (reference sequence). Trimming removed 1 base from V and 7 bases from J, with 10 bases in between. The length of the CDR3 is 12 residues. The CDR3 loop reads CAWSGGTGGYTF. For the CDR3, the DNA is TGTGCCTGGAGTGGGGGGACGGGTGGCTACACCTTC.

The chain combines TRBV7-9 with TRBJ1-1; possibly TRBD1 for D (6 bases). This CDR3 has 14 amino acids. Trimming removed 5 bases at V and 8 bases at J, with 18 bases between. Per germline, CDR1 SEHNR and CDR2 FQNEAQ (reference sequence). CDR3 sequence (DNA): TGTGCCAGCAGCAGCCAGGACAGACCCCAAGAAGCTTTCTTT. Encoded protein: CASSSQDRPQEAFF.

The chain couples TRBV28 to TRBJ1-1; D remains ambiguous. The CDR3 is 15 amino acids. V was pared by 4 bases and J by 2 bases, with 14 bases between. Germline loops: CDR1 MDHEN, CDR2 SYDVKM. As DNA, the CDR3 is TGTGCCAGCAGTTGGTTCCGGGAATATAACACTGAAGCTTTCTTT. It yields the protein CASSWFREYNTEAFF.

Written as DNA, the CDR3 is TGTGCCAGCAGCGCCGGACTAGCGGGAGGGAATGAGCAGTTCTTC. It translates to CASSAGLAGGNEQFF. This chain links TRBV7-6 with TRBJ2-1, with 15 bases aligning to TRBD2. Germline CDR1 and CDR2: SGHVS and FNYEAQ. V gave up 5 bases and J gave up 7 bases; unmatched junction bases: 3. CDR3 length: 15 residues.

The chain has TRBV27 and TRBJ1-4, with TRBD1 identical over 8 bases. With V trimmed by 8 bases and J by 13 bases, 6 bases remained unmatched. CDR3 length: 11 amino acids. Germline CDR1 reads MNHEY; CDR2 reads SMNVEV (reference sequence). In DNA, the CDR3 is TGTGCCAGCGGTACCGGGACAGGACTGTTTTTT. This encodes CASGTGTGLFF.

The rearrangement joins TRBV15 to TRBJ1-3; D unresolved. The CDR3 length is 12 residues. Germline loops: CDR1 LNHNV, CDR2 YYDKDF (reference sequence). V was clipped by 0 bases and J by 8 bases, with 5 bases between them. CDR3 DNA: TGTGCCACCAGCAGAGATGGGGACACCATATATTTT. As protein: CATSRDGDTIYF.

The J gene is TRBJ2-1, the V gene TRBV28; D is unresolved. Germline CDR1 is MDHEN and CDR2 is SYDVKM. The CDR3 has 14 amino acids. The V end was cut by 7 bases, the J end by 3 bases, with 13 bases between. The CDR3 region has the DNA TGTGCCAGCAACTCTCAGGCGATCTACAATGAGCAGTTCTTC. Translated: CASNSQAIYNEQFF.

The chain uses TRBV6-6 and TRBJ2-2, with TRBD1 identical over 7 bases. The J segment lost 4 bases and the V segment lost 7 bases, leaving 6 bases of the junction unmatched. CDR3 length equals 14 residues. The germline CDR1 and CDR2 sequences are MNHNY and SVGAGI (reference sequence). The CDR3 here is CASNEGASTGELFF. In DNA, the CDR3 is TGTGCCAGCAATGAGGGGGCAAGCACCGGGGAGCTGTTTTTT.

The CDR3 region is CASRRGDQPQHF. Written as DNA, the CDR3 is TGTGCCAGTAGACGAGGGGATCAGCCCCAGCATTTT. The V gene is TRBV19, the J gene TRBJ1-5, with D perhaps matching TRBD1 (5 bases). Germline values: CDR1 LNHDA, CDR2 SQIVND (reference sequence). This CDR3 is 12 amino acids long. With 6 bases removed from V and 5 bases from J, the gap between germline ends came to 8 bases.

This sequence joins TRBV30 and TRBJ1-6; 7 positions agree with TRBD1. CDR3 length equals 13 residues. Trimming cost V 0 bases and J 9 bases; bases outside gene matches: 2. In germline, CDR1 is GTSNPN, CDR2 SVGIG (reference sequence). The CDR3 sequence is CAWSVNRGSPLHF. The CDR3 DNA is TGTGCCTGGAGTGTGAACAGGGGTTCACCCCTCCACTTT.

V gene TRBV30 combines with J gene TRBJ1-1; D gene uncertain. Germline V CDR1 and CDR2: GTSNPN, SVGIG (reference sequence). The V end lost 0 bases, the J end lost 2 bases, and 4 bases lay between the germline ends. The CDR3 loop spans 12 amino acids. CDR3 loop: CAWSVANTEAFF. Here the CDR3 DNA reads TGTGCCTGGAGTGTAGCAAACACTGAAGCTTTCTTT. Full variable domain (rest looked up from reference TRBV30 and TRBJ1-1): SQTIHQWPATLVQPVGSPLSLECTVEGTSNPNLYWYRQAAGRGLQLLFYSVGIGQISSEVPQNLSASRPQDRQFILSSKKLLLSDSGFYLCAWSVANTEAFFGQGTRLTVV.

J is TRBJ2-5 and V is TRBV11-2, with D perhaps matching TRBD1 (5 bases). This CDR3 comprises 11 residues. Looked up from germline, CDR1 is SGHAT and CDR2 is FQNNGV. Trimming stripped 5 bases from V and 7 bases from J, with 8 bases between. CDR3 in DNA: TGTGCCAGCAGCCAGGGCCGGACCCAGTACTTC. Protein: CASSQGRTQYF.

The rearrangement uses TRBV5-1 and TRBJ2-1; TRBD2 agrees at 10 bases. CDR3 length equals 14 residues. With V trimmed by 6 bases and J by 8 bases, 8 bases remained unmatched. The germline CDR1 and CDR2 sequences are SGHRS and YFSETQ. CDR3 DNA: TGCGCCAGCACCGAGCGGGAGGGCCTCGATGAGCAGTTCTTC. This gives the protein CASTEREGLDEQFF.

The rearrangement links TRBV11-1 to TRBJ1-1; TRBD1 matches 8 bases. V trimming: 1 base; J trimming: 4 bases; junction bases outside the gene matches: 8. Germline assignment: CDR1 SGHAT and CDR2 FQDESV (reference sequence). This CDR3 comprises 16 residues. DNA for the CDR3: TGTGCCAGCAGCTTAGATAAGACAGGGGCTGGCACTGAAGCTTTCTTT. Encoded protein: CASSLDKTGAGTEAFF.

This chain joins TRBV19 and TRBJ1-1; D may be TRBD1 (6 bases). Germline CDR1 reads LNHDA; CDR2 reads SQIVND (reference sequence). The V gene lost 4 bases and the J gene lost 3 bases, with 9 bases spanning the gap. The CDR3 consists of 13 residues. This CDR3 is CASSTGADTEAFF. CDR3 in DNA: TGTGCCAGTAGTACAGGGGCGGACACTGAAGCTTTCTTT.

The chain carries TRBV28 and TRBJ2-3; TRBD2 matches 11 bases. The CDR3 is 15 amino acids. Trimming removed 5 bases from V and 6 bases from J; junction bases left unmatched: 7. CDR1 MDHEN and CDR2 SYDVKM come from the germline V gene. The CDR3 DNA sequence: TGTGCCAGCAGTCTAGGGACTAGCGGTTGGGATACGCAGTATTTT. This codes for CASSLGTSGWDTQYF. Full variable domain (remainder filled in from reference TRBV28 and TRBJ2-3): DVKVTQSSRYLVKRTGEKVFLECVQDMDHENMFWYRQDPGLGLRLIYFSYDVKMKEKGDIPEGYSVSREKKERFSLILESASTNQTSMYLCASSLGTSGWDTQYFGPGTRLTVL.

The chain recombines TRBV28 with TRBJ2-1; D possibly uses TRBD1 or TRBD2 (5 bases each). V was shortened by 0 bases and J by 5 bases, with 11 bases between the two germline ends. Germline V gives CDR1 MDHEN, CDR2 SYDVKM. CDR3 size: 15 residues. The CDR3 DNA reads as TGTGCCAGCAGTTTATGGCAGGGACGGGACAATGAGCAGTTCTTC. This codes for CASSLWQGRDNEQFF.